These 9 T cell receptor beta chains were sequenced from one sample in a study of regulatory T cells in long-lasting Graves disease. Sequencing libraries for TCR beta were prepared with iRepertoire HTBI primers and Arm-PCR of CDR3 regions. MiXCR was run by TCRdb on the multiplex PCR reads, yielding one entry per CDR3 protein. The sample lists a few hundred thousand distinct CDR3 sequences, roughly a fifth seen once, with 7% to 9% in the top ten. As to time point: persistent/refractory GD, antithyroid drugs over 5 years with positive TRAb. The TCR library was made from RNA that had been extracted from PBMCs in TRIzol. The sample consisted of peripheral blood mononuclear cells (PBMCs), taken when the disease was refractory, from a patient treated with antithyroid drugs. The receptors were sampled from a female donor with Graves disease.

This clonotype was counted between two and nine times. This rearrangement joins TRBV7-2 to TRBJ2-2, with D possibly TRBD2 on 6 matching bases. The CDR3 contains 16 residues. Trimming removed 3 bases at V and 7 bases at J, with 18 bases between. Germline CDR1 reads SGHTA; CDR2 reads FQGNSA. The CDR3 coding sequence is TGTGCCAGCAGCTTTCGGACGGGAGTAGGGATCGGGGAGCTGTTTTTT. Protein: CASSFRTGVGIGELFF.

In regard to this clonotype: A much larger clone differs from this one at a single base, so this may be a read error. The CDR3 ends on some other residue instead of the conserved phenylalanine or tryptophan, so this is likely a read error. The rearrangement joins TRBV29-1 to TRBJ1-5; unclear D gene. From germline, CDR1 is SQVTM and CDR2 ANQGSEA. This CDR3 has 13 residues. The V and J ends lost 3 bases and 2 bases respectively, with 8 bases between them. The CDR3 nucleotides read TGCAGCGTTGATCCGGGCGGCAATCAGCCCCAGCATCTT. Translated, it gives CSVDPGGNQPQHL.

This clonotype showed up many times. This chain joins TRBV28 and TRBJ2-1; 9 bases agree with TRBD2. The CDR3 has 14 amino acids. J gave up 7 bases and V 5 bases, and 6 bases lay outside the gene matches. Germline CDR1 MDHEN, CDR2 SYDVKM. The CDR3 DNA reads as TGTGCCAGCAGTCCGGGACTAGCAGGAAATGAGCAGTTCTTC. Protein sequence: CASSPGLAGNEQFF.

This clonotype was detected only a few times. The rearrangement links TRBV4-3 to TRBJ1-4; 7 bases fit TRBD1. The CDR3 spans 16 residues. Germline V gene sequence: CDR1 LGHNA, CDR2 YSLEER. V shed 1 base, J shed 10 bases, and the junction held 12 bases outside the gene matches. The CDR3 reads CASSQAMGQIHSKLFF. The CDR3, as DNA: TGCGCCAGCAGCCAAGCGATGGGACAGATCCATTCAAAACTGTTTTTT.

This clonotype has ten or more counts. The rearrangement joins TRBV29-1 to TRBJ1-1; the match to TRBD1 covers 11 bases. This CDR3 has 16 amino acids. Germline V gene lookup returns CDR1 SQVTM and CDR2 ANQGSEA. V lost 4 bases and J lost 0; bases outside the gene matches: 7. CDR3 region: CSVVLDRGLMNTEAFF. Written as DNA, the CDR3 is TGCAGCGTTGTCCTGGACAGGGGGCTTATGAACACTGAAGCTTTCTTT.

This chain joins TRBV11-2 and TRBJ2-5; possibly TRBD2 for D (5 bases). Germline CDR1 and CDR2: SGHAT and FQNNGV. This CDR3 is 14 amino acids long. Trimming cost V 3 bases and J 1 base, with 9 bases left between them. In DNA form, the CDR3 reads TGTGCCAGCAGCTTTAGCGATGCCCAAGAGACCCAGTACTTC. This gives the protein CASSFSDAQETQYF.

CDR3 sequence: CASLGGGALLEQYF. The DNA of the CDR3 is TGTGCCAGCCTGGGGGGGGGGGCCCTTCTAGAGCAGTACTTC. The chain uses TRBV28 and TRBJ2-7; D might be TRBD2 (7 bases). This CDR3 spans 14 amino acids. V was shortened by 8 bases and J by 7 bases, with 21 bases between the two germline ends. Germline V lookup: CDR1 MDHEN, CDR2 SYDVKM. Complete variable domain (other parts from reference TRBV28 and TRBJ2-7): DVKVTQSSRYLVKRTGEKVFLECVQDMDHENMFWYRQDPGLGLRLIYFSYDVKMKEKGDIPEGYSVSREKKERFSLILESASTNQTSMYLCASLGGGALLEQYFGPGTRLTVT.

This clonotype has ten or more counts. The V and J genes are TRBV20-1 and TRBJ1-6; a possible D gene is TRBD1 (5 bases). Trimming shortened V by 0 bases and J by 7 bases, and 19 bases separated the two germline ends. The CDR3 is made up of 17 amino acids. Germline V CDR1 and CDR2: DFQATT, SNEGSKA (reference sequence). The CDR3 spells CSARDPTLDSYNSPLHF. CDR3 DNA sequence: TGCAGTGCTAGAGATCCCACACTCGACAGCTACAATTCACCCCTCCACTTT.

This clonotype was observed many times. The chain uses TRBV11-2 and TRBJ2-5; TRBD1 matches 12 bases. J was trimmed by 7 bases and V by 4 bases; bases with no gene match: 7. The CDR3 length is 15 residues. Germline CDR1 reads SGHAT; CDR2 reads FQNNGV. The CDR3 here is CASSSGTGGGGTQYF. Written as DNA, the CDR3 is TGTGCCAGCAGCTCAGGGACAGGGGGCGGAGGGACCCAGTACTTC.